What follows describes a single T cell receptor (beta chain). The antigen remains undetermined. The PCR used 60 Vbeta and 13 Jbeta primers. TCRdb's table, derived via immunoSEQ multiplex PCR, lists solely in-frame clones and lacks some. The sample holds roughly 180,000 clones, roughly 80% seen once. This sample is part of a study of cytomegalovirus exposure and HLA in healthy donors. Study-wide findings and caveats: Analysis performed later found under 20,000 TCR beta sequences associated with HLA alleles at 0.05 false discovery rate. Analyses of presence and absence presupposed an approximately uniform sequencing depth across donors. Published work reported that the classifier diagnosed cytomegalovirus status with high specificity and sensitivity.

V was pared by 7 bases and J by 5 bases, with 14 bases of the junction left unmatched. Looked up from germline, CDR1 is SNHLY and CDR2 is FYNNEI. The CDR3 is 16 amino acids. The rearrangement uses TRBV2 and TRBJ2-3; TRBD2 matches at 8 bases. The sequenced sample was PBMCs. The sequence came from a woman aged 40 to 50 in good health and CMV-seropositive. As DNA, the CDR3 is TGTGCCAGCACCCGGGGGACTAGTAGTCTGGTAGATACGCAGTATTTT. Its translation is CASTRGTSSLVDTQYF.